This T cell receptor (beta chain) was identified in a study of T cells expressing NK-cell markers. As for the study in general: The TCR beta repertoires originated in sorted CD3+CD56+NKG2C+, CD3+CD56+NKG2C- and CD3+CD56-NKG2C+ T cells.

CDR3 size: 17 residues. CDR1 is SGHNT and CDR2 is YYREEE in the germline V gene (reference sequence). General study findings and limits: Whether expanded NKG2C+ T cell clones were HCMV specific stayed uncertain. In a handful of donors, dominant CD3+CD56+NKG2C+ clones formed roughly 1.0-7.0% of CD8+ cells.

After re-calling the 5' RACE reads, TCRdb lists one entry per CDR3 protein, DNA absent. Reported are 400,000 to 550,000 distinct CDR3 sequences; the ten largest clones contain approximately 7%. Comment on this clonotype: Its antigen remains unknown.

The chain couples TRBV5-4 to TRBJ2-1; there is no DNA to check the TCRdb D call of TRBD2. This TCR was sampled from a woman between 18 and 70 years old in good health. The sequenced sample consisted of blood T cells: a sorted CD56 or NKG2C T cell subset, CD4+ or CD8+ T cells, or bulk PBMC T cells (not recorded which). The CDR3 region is CASSLASLAGEVGEQFF.